Below, 23 T cell receptor beta chains from the same sample are listed, as sequenced in a study of blood T cells in healthy people across ages. It was with a sample-barcoded 5' primer and a J-beta primer mix that a second PCR of about 7 to 12 cycles was run. From the 5' RACE reads, TCRdb called clonotypes with MiXCR, one entry per CDR3 protein. The data contain approximately 690,000 distinct CDR3 sequences, roughly two fifths of them singletons. Sequenced sample: blood. The receptor set was obtained from a man aged 80 or over in good health.

The chain combines TRBV20-1 with TRBJ2-4; 12 positions match TRBD2. This CDR3 has 14 amino acids. In germline, CDR1 is DFQATT, CDR2 SNEGSKA (reference sequence). The trim removed 5 bases at V and 13 bases at J, leaving 12 bases unmatched. The CDR3 loop is CSAGPSGGAAEQYF. For the CDR3, the DNA is TGCAGTGCTGGCCCTAGCGGGGGGGCGGCTGAGCAGTACTTC.

This sequence joins TRBV3-1 and TRBJ2-2; possibly TRBD1 for D (5 bases). In germline, CDR1 is LGHDT, CDR2 YNNKEL (reference sequence). CDR3 size: 14 residues. Trimming took off 4 bases at V and 7 bases at J, with 13 bases between the two ends. This CDR3 is CASSPAARDGELFF. In DNA, the CDR3 is TGTGCCAGCAGCCCAGCTGCCAGGGACGGGGAGCTGTTTTTT.

This clonotype came up a few times. CDR3 in amino acids: CSATDRERDQPQHF. As DNA, the CDR3 is TGCAGTGCTACCGACAGGGAAAGGGATCAGCCCCAGCATTTT. The V gene is TRBV20-1, the J gene TRBJ1-5; TRBD1 matches 7 bases. Unmatched junction bases numbered 8, after V lost 4 bases and J lost 5 bases. The V gene's germline CDR1 is DFQATT and CDR2 SNEGSKA (reference sequence). The CDR3 loop spans 14 amino acids.

The chain has TRBV5-1 and TRBJ2-6; D may be TRBD1 (6 bases). Trimming left V 1 base short and J 0 bases short, with 11 bases between. Germline V gene sequence: CDR1 SGHRS, CDR2 YFSETQ. This CDR3 spans 17 amino acids. The CDR3 coding sequence is TGCGCCAGCAGCTTGAGGCAGGGGAACTCTGGGGCCAACGTCCTGACTTTC. This sequence encodes CASSLRQGNSGANVLTF.

This clonotype was found a few times. The chain is built from TRBV5-1 and TRBJ2-7; weak D call: TRBD2 (5 bases). Trimming took off 0 bases at V and 5 bases at J, with 15 bases between the two ends. CDR3 size: 15 residues. Per the germline V gene, CDR1 is SGHRS and CDR2 is YFSETQ. Here the CDR3 DNA reads TGCGCCAGCAGCTTGGATTCGGGGAGACTGGACGAGCAGTACTTC. Translated, it gives CASSLDSGRLDEQYF.

The CDR3 loop reads CASSSWVGLAAGRQETQYF. CDR3 in DNA: TGTGCCAGCAGTTCATGGGTGGGGTTGGCAGCGGGCCGCCAAGAGACCCAGTACTTC. The chain is built from TRBV27 and TRBJ2-5, with D possibly TRBD2 on 6 matching bases. Trimming cost V 4 bases and J 1 base, with 25 bases left between them. Germline values: CDR1 MNHEY, CDR2 SMNVEV (reference sequence). The CDR3 consists of 19 residues.

The chain recombines TRBV5-1 with TRBJ2-5, with 7 bases identical to TRBD2. The end of the DNA is better explained by TRBJ2-7, so the J call may be wrong. The CDR3 is 14 amino acids. Germline loops: CDR1 SGHRS, CDR2 YFSETQ. This CDR3 is CASSSHLGGCEQYF. In DNA, the CDR3 is TGCGCCAGCAGCTCTCACCTCGGGGGGTGCGAGCAGTACTTC.

The V gene is TRBV20-1, the J gene TRBJ2-7; D possibly corresponds to TRBD1 (5 bases). This CDR3 comprises 13 residues. Between the trimmed V and J ends, which lost 1 base and 3 bases, there was a span of 10 bases. Germline CDR1 DFQATT, CDR2 SNEGSKA (reference sequence). The CDR3 sequence: CSARGGRVYEQYF. The CDR3 DNA reads TGCAGTGCTAGAGGGGGCAGGGTCTACGAGCAGTACTTC.

This clonotype has a handful of counts. This chain connects TRBV15 to TRBJ2-3; 8 bases align to TRBD2. V lost 10 bases, J lost 4 bases, and 7 bases stayed unmatched. The CDR3 has 13 amino acids. CDR1 LNHNV and CDR2 YYDKDF come from the germline V gene (reference sequence). The CDR3 region has the DNA TGTGCCATCGGACTAGCTGGCGCAGATACGCAGTATTTT. It is translated as CAIGLAGADTQYF. The variable domain in full, with the rest retrieved from reference TRBV15 and TRBJ2-3, is DAMVIQNPRYQVTQFGKPVTLSCSQTLNHNVMYWYQQKSSQAPKLLFHYYDKDFNNEADTPDNFQSRRPNTSFCFLDIRSPGLGDTAMYLCAIGLAGADTQYFGPGTRLTVL.

This clonotype was observed many times. The chain couples TRBV29-1 to TRBJ2-1, with D perhaps matching TRBD1 (6 bases). The length of the CDR3 is 13 residues. Germline V gene sequence: CDR1 SQVTM, CDR2 ANQGSEA. V was shortened by 4 bases and J by 5 bases, with 12 bases between the two germline ends. CDR3 region: CSVGGPGNNEQFF. The DNA of the CDR3 is TGCAGCGTTGGGGGGCCAGGGAACAATGAGCAGTTCTTC.

This clonotype was detected a few times. J is TRBJ2-3 and V is TRBV3-1; the match to TRBD2 covers 7 bases. The CDR3 loop spans 15 amino acids. From germline, CDR1 is LGHDT and CDR2 YNNKEL (reference sequence). Trimming removed 1 base from V and 6 bases from J; junction bases left unmatched: 7. CDR3 coding DNA: TGTGCCAGCAGCCAAGTGACTAGCAGGACGGATACGCAGTATTTT. It codes for CASSQVTSRTDTQYF.

This clonotype was observed at least ten times. The rearrangement joins TRBV20-1 to TRBJ2-5, with 11 bases matching TRBD2. V shed 5 bases, J shed 11 bases, and the junction held 16 bases outside the gene matches. The CDR3 consists of 15 residues. Germline V gene lookup returns CDR1 DFQATT and CDR2 SNEGSKA (reference sequence). CDR3 sequence reads: CSAPMTSGNLDEQYF. The CDR3 coding sequence is TGCAGTGCTCCTATGACTAGCGGGAATTTGGATGAGCAGTACTTC.

This clonotype was counted only a few times. V usage is TRBV7-8 and J usage is TRBJ2-6; the D is unclear. V lost 1 base to trimming and J lost 4 bases, with 11 bases between them. From germline, CDR1 is SGHVS and CDR2 FQNEAQ. The CDR3 has 16 residues. The CDR3 nucleotides read TGTGCCAGCAGCTTAGTTAGGGCTTCGGGGGCCAACGTCCTGACTTTC. It encodes CASSLVRASGANVLTF. Full variable domain (remainder filled in from reference TRBV7-8 and TRBJ2-6): GAGVSQSPRYKVAKRGQDVALRCDPISGHVSLFWYQQALGQGPEFLTYFQNEAQLDKSGLPSDRFFAERPEGSVSTLKIQRTQQEDSAVYLCASSLVRASGANVLTFGAGSRLTVL.

This chain uses TRBV6-2 or TRBV6-3 with TRBJ2-7; D may be TRBD2 (6 bases). V lost 1 base to trimming and J lost 6 bases, with 13 bases between them. From germline, CDR1 is MNHEY and CDR2 SVGEGT. The CDR3 is 14 amino acids. CDR3: CASSYYGSRGEQYF. For the CDR3, the DNA is TGTGCCAGCAGTTACTACGGGAGTAGGGGCGAGCAGTACTTC.

This clonotype was detected many times. The CDR3 sequence is CASSLSPSGGSYNEQFF. Here the CDR3 DNA reads TGTGCCAGCAGCTTATCCCCTAGCGGAGGCTCCTACAATGAGCAGTTCTTC. This chain joins TRBV7-9 and TRBJ2-1; 7 nucleotides agree with TRBD2. V shed 2 bases and J 0 bases; nucleotides not matched to a gene: 7. In germline, CDR1 is SEHNR, CDR2 FQNEAQ (reference sequence). CDR3 size: 17 residues.

The chain combines TRBV27 with TRBJ1-2, with 10 bases aligning to TRBD1. V was clipped by 6 bases and J by 6 bases; unmatched bases: 10. The germline V gene encodes CDR1 MNHEY and CDR2 SMNVEV (reference sequence). The CDR3 runs 15 residues. CDR3 in DNA: TGTGCCAGCAGGTCCACGGGGACAGGGGTGCATGGCTACACCTTC. Translating gives CASRSTGTGVHGYTF.

The rearrangement uses TRBV20-1 and TRBJ2-1, with D perhaps TRBD2 (5 bases). The germline gives CDR1 DFQATT, CDR2 SNEGSKA (reference sequence). V shed 0 bases and J shed 0 bases, with 9 bases lying between them. CDR3 size: 15 residues. The CDR3 here is CSARDLAGSYNEQFF. The CDR3 region has the DNA TGCAGTGCTAGAGATCTCGCGGGCTCCTACAATGAGCAGTTCTTC.

This chain uses TRBV6-5 with TRBJ2-1, with 8 bases identical to TRBD2. Germline V gene lookup returns CDR1 MNHEY and CDR2 SVGAGI. This CDR3 is 18 amino acids long. Trimming at V came to 4 bases and at J to 6 bases, leaving 17 bases not matched to a gene. The CDR3 spells CASSLPQVVAGSINEQFF. For the CDR3, the DNA is TGTGCCAGCAGTTTGCCCCAAGTGGTAGCGGGGTCGATCAATGAGCAGTTCTTC.

The chain carries TRBV5-1 and TRBJ2-4; 11 bases are a match to TRBD2. The CDR3 spans 15 residues. The germline CDR1 and CDR2 sequences are SGHRS and YFSETQ. V was clipped by 1 base and J by 13 bases; unmatched bases: 10. The CDR3 reads CASSLTSGSVEEQYF. CDR3 nucleotides: TGCGCCAGCAGCTTGACTAGCGGGAGTGTTGAGGAGCAGTACTTC.

This clonotype turned up a few times. The chain employs TRBV10-3 and TRBJ2-3; D perhaps matches TRBD2 (6 bases). Trimming shortened V by 2 bases and J by 10 bases, and 10 bases separated the two germline ends. The CDR3 loop spans 12 amino acids. Germline loops: CDR1 ENHRY, CDR2 SYGVKD. The CDR3 reads CAISEEKRAQYF. The CDR3 region has the DNA TGTGCCATCAGTGAGGAGAAGCGGGCGCAGTATTTT.

For the CDR3, the DNA is TGTGCCAGCAGCCAAGTGAGGACAGTACACCAAGAGACCCAGTACTTC. Protein sequence: CASSQVRTVHQETQYF. The rearrangement uses TRBV3-1 and TRBJ2-5; D is possibly TRBD1 (6 bases). This CDR3 contains 16 residues. V was pared by 1 base and J by 0 bases, with 12 bases between. The germline V gene has CDR1 LGHDT and CDR2 YNNKEL (reference sequence).

The chain recombines TRBV30 with TRBJ2-1; D gene uncertain. The CDR3 has 13 amino acids. Per germline, CDR1 GTSNPN and CDR2 SVGIG (reference sequence). V lost 0 bases and J lost 6, with 9 bases in between. The CDR3 nucleotides are TGTGCCTGGAGTGTTCGGTTGGGCAATGAGCAGTTCTTC. Translated, it gives CAWSVRLGNEQFF.

V is TRBV20-1 and J is TRBJ2-5; 8 bases are a match to TRBD2. Germline V gives CDR1 DFQATT, CDR2 SNEGSKA (reference sequence). The CDR3 spans 15 residues. Losses at the gene ends were 0 bases for V and 4 bases for J; bases not matched to a gene: 7. The CDR3 reads CSARDPRGVGETQYF. CDR3 nucleotides: TGCAGTGCTAGAGATCCGCGGGGGGTGGGAGAGACCCAGTACTTC.